This T cell receptor (beta chain) was captured by sequencing in a study of a mutant IDH1 vaccine in newly diagnosed glioma (dated by TCRdb to the early 2020s). In the study overall: In the chemotherapy-containing groups, vaccination started alongside temozolomide cycles, whereas in patients who had radiotherapy alone it started 4-6 weeks after radiotherapy. Of the roughly 32 patients who were treated, 62.5% were male and roughly 40% were female, and the mean age was approximately 40 years. Prior to enrollment, patients had been given standard therapy consisting of radiotherapy alone, temozolomide alone, or radiochemotherapy with temozolomide, with the combination given to most patients. Visit V12 was the week-35 safety follow-up and visit V13 was the week-47 end of study. Peripheral blood samples were drawn at six visits, namely V03 (baseline), V05, V07, V10, V12 and V13. Longitudinal TCRB deep sequencing was performed for roughly 27 treated patients wherever samples were available for exploratory analyses.

This clone has a handful of counts. Its target antigen remains unknown. Nothing much larger sits one base from this clone, and base qualities are not available. The meaning of the sample's time point label: week 35, safety follow-up. Each vaccine dose was 300 ug of a 20-mer mutant IDH1 peptide in Montanide, given subcutaneously with topical imiquimod. Patients were given eight vaccinations, in weeks 1, 3, 5, 7, 11, 15, 19 and 23, which matched visits V03 through V10. The donors had newly diagnosed IDH1-mutant astrocytomas of WHO grade 3 or 4 that showed loss of nuclear ATRX. The samples were drawn from NOA16, a multicentre, single-arm, open-label phase I trial in Germany that tested a mutant IDH1 peptide vaccine in humans for the first time. Genomic DNA for TCRB sequencing was extracted from EDTA blood using the DNeasy Blood and Tissue Kit. The paper as a whole reports these results and caveats: Across multiple MHC alleles, vaccine-induced immune responses were seen in more than 90% of patients. Changes in the top peripheral T cell clonotypes picked up by TCRB sequencing did not appear to be linked to pseudoprogression. According to the authors, sample limitations meant that analyses of patient blood samples could not be reproduced. Selection of PBMC samples for TCRB deep sequencing was based on availability.

Libraries were constructed by the immunoSEQ multiplex PCR assay. Rearranged TCR beta chain sequences were amplified with the hsTCRB Kit following the manufacturer's protocol. Sequencing of TCRB libraries was carried out on an Illumina MiSeq. As for how the authors treated the data: Demultiplexing, trimming and gene mapping were performed with the kit vendor's proprietary platform. This immuneACCESS table, as held by TCRdb, lists in-frame sequences with V and J called but not all clones. Of the missing ones, under half trace to an unresolved V gene in checked studies; the others have no known cause. That table is the source of V, J and clone size, and D and trimming were worked out from the DNA. For this sample there are 50,000 to 75,000 clones; about 74% appear just once. Clones ranked in the top ten supply roughly 5% of the sample. The cysteine opens and the phenylalanine closes a CDR3 of 15 amino acids. CDR3 DNA is the only sequence kept; it has 45 bases, read in frame from the first base. V sheds 0 bases and J sheds 7 bases, leaving 13 bases between their ends. CDR1 is given as LGHNA and CDR2 as YNFKEQ, both from the germline V gene.

The material was PBMCs, obtained from a glioma patient whose treatment included an IDH1 peptide vaccine. The receptor's source is a man aged 45-65 years with glioma. The chain was built from TRBV4-2 and TRBJ1-5; no D gene call is confident. CDR3 reads: CASSQDTTAGQPQHF. In nucleotide form, the sequence is TGTGCCAGCAGCCAAGATACCACCGCGGGGCAGCCCCAGCATTTT.